This T cell receptor beta chain was identified in a study of memory CD4+ T cells and cytomegalovirus serostatus. Study context: This sample comes from healthy Belgian adults, roughly nine CMV seropositive, approximately 23 seronegative.

Looked up from germline, CDR1 is SNHLY and CDR2 is FYNNEI. V was cut by 8 bases and J by 2 bases, with 14 bases left in between. The CDR3 totals 14 residues. Notes on the study in general: The CMV-associated TCR signature appears largely within the CD4+ memory repertoire.

Comments on this clone: As yet, its antigen is unknown.

Single viable CD3+CD4+CD8-CD45RO+ cells were sorted as the memory CD4+ T cells. As processed by the authors: Out-of-frame sequences were removed, leaving 2 million to 2.5 million distinct TCRbeta sequences. Assay: immunoSEQ multiplex PCR; the TCRdb copy retains only in-frame clones and omits some. V, J and clone size are those of that table, while D and trimming were read from the DNA. The sample contains about 64,000 clones, roughly 80% of which appear only once. The clonotype originates from an adult in good health and CMV-seronegative. This chain joins TRBV2 and TRBJ2-3; no clear D. The sequencing input was memory CD4+ T cells from blood. The chain's CDR3 is CASQSQTVTDTQYF. The CDR3 DNA sequence: TGTGCCAGCCAATCCCAAACCGTCACAGATACGCAGTATTTT.